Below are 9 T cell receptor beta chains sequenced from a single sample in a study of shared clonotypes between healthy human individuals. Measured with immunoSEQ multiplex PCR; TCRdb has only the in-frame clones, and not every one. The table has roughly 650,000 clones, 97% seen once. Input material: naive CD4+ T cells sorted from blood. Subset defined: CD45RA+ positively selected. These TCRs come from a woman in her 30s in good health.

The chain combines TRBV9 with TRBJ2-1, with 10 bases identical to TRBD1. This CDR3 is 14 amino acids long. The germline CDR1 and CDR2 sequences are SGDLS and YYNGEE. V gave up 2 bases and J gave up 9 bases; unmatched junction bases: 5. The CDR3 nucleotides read TGTGCCAGCAGCGTCGAAAGGACAGGGGGTGAGCAGTTCTTC. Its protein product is CASSVERTGGEQFF. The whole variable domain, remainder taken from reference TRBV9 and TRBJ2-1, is DSGVTQTPKHLITATGQRVTLRCSPRSGDLSVYWYQQSLDQGLQFLIQYYNGEERAKGNILERFSAQQFPDLHSELNLSSLELGDSALYFCASSVERTGGEQFFGPGTRLTVL.

CDR3 sequence (DNA): TGTGCCAGCAGTCCGGGCCCCCCCGAGAGCGAGCAGTACTTC. This encodes CASSPGPPESEQYF. This chain joins TRBV7-3 and TRBJ2-7; the D is unclear. This CDR3 region has 14 residues. In germline, CDR1 is SGHTA, CDR2 FQGTGA. V was shortened by 6 bases and J by 6 bases, with 18 bases between the two germline ends.

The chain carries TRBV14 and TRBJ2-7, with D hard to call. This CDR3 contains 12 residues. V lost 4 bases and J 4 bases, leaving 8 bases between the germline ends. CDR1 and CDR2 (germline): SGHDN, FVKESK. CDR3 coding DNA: TGTGCCAGCAGCCCTCTCGGGTACGAGCAGTACTTC. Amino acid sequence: CASSPLGYEQYF.

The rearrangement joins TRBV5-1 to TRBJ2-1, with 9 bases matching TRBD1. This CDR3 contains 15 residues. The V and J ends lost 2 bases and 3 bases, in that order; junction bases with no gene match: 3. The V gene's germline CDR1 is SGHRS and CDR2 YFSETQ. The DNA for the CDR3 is TGCGCCAGCAGCTTCCGACAGGGGGTCTACAATGAGCAGTTCTTC. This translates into CASSFRQGVYNEQFF.

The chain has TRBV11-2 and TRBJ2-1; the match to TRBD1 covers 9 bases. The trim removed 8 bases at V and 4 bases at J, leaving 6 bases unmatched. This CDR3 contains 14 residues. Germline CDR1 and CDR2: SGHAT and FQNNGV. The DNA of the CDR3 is TGTGCCAGCGACATGGGACAGGGTTACAATGAGCAGTTCTTC. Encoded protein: CASDMGQGYNEQFF.

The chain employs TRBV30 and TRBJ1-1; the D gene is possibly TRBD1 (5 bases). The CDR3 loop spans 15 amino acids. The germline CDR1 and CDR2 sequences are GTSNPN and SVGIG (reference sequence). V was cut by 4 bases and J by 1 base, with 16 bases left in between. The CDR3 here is CAWNVPGGENTEAFF. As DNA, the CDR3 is TGTGCCTGGAACGTACCCGGGGGAGAGAACACTGAAGCTTTCTTT. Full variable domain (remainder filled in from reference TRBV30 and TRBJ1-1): SQTIHQWPATLVQPVGSPLSLECTVEGTSNPNLYWYRQAAGRGLQLLFYSVGIGQISSEVPQNLSASRPQDRQFILSSKKLLLSDSGFYLCAWNVPGGENTEAFFGQGTRLTVV.

This chain's CDR3 is CARATAHSNQPQHF. CDR3 coding DNA: TGTGCCAGGGCGACAGCTCATAGCAATCAGCCCCAGCATTTT. The gene calls are TRBV19 and TRBJ1-5, with a weak D call TRBD1 (5 bases). This CDR3 has 14 amino acids. Germline V lookup: CDR1 LNHDA, CDR2 SQIVND (reference sequence). Between the trimmed V and J ends, which lost 9 bases and 0 bases, there was a span of 12 bases.

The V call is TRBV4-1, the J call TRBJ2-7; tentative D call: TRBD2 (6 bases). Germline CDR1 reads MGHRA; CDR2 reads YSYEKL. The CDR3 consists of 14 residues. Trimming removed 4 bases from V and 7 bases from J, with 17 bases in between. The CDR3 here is CASSPGIADGEQYF. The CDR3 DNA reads TGCGCCAGCAGCCCCGGGATAGCGGACGGTGAGCAGTACTTC.

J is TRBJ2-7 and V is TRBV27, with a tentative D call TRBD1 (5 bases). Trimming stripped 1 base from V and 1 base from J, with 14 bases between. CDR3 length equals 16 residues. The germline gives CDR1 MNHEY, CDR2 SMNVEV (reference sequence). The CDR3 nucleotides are TGTGCCAGCAGTTTATGGTCAGGGTTTGGGTCCTACGAGCAGTACTTC. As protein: CASSLWSGFGSYEQYF.